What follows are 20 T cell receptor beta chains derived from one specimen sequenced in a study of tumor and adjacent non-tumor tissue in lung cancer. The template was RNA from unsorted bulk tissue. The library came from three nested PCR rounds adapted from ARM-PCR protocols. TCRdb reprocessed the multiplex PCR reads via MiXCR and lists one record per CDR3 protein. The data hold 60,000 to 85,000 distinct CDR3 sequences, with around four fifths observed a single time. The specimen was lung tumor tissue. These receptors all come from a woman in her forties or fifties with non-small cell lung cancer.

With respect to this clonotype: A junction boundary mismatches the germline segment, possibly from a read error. Here the CDR3 reads CSAGKSDTGELFF. The CDR3, as DNA: TGCAGCGCTGGGAAGTCGGACACCGGGGAGTTGTTTTTT. The chain couples TRBV29-1 to TRBJ2-2; D possibly matches TRBD1 or TRBD2 (5 bases each). Germline assignment: CDR1 SQVTM and CDR2 ANQGSEA. The CDR3 loop spans 13 amino acids.

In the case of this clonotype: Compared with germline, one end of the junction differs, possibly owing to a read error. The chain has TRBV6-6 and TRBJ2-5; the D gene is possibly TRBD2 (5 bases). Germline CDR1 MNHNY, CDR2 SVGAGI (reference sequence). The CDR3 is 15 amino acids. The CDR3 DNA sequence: TGTGCCTGCAGTCCCCAGGACCCAGCTGGGGAGACCCAATACTTC. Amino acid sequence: CACSPQDPAGETQYF.

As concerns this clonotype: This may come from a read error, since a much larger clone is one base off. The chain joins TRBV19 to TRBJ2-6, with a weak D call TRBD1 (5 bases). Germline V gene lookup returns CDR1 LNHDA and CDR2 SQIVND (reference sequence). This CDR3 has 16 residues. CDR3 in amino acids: CSSSGATRSGANVLTF. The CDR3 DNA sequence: TGTTCCAGTAGTGGGGCCACACGCTCTGGGGCCAACGTCCTGACTTTC.

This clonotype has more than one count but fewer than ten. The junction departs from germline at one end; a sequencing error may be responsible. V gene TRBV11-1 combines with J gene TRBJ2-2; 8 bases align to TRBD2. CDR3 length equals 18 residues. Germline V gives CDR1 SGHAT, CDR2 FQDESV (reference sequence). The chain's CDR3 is CASSVATSGSYHTGELFF. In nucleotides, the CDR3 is TGTGCTAGCAGTGTAGCTACCAGCGGGAGTTACCACACCGGGGAGCTGTTTTTT.

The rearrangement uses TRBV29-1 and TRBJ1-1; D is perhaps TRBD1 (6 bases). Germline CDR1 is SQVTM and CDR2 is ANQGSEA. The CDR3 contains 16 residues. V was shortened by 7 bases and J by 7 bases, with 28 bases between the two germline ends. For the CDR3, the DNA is TGCAGCGATAAAAGGGACCCGGGACAAATGGACATTGAAGCTTTCTTT. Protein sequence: CSDKRDPGQMDIEAFF.

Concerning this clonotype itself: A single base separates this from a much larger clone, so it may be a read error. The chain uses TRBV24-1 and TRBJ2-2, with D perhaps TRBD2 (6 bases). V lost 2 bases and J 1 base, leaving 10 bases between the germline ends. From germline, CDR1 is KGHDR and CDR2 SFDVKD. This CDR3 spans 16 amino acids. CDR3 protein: CATSDYGEVNTGELFF. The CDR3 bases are TGTGCCACCAGTGATTATGGGGAGGTGAACACCGGGGAGCTGTTTTTT.

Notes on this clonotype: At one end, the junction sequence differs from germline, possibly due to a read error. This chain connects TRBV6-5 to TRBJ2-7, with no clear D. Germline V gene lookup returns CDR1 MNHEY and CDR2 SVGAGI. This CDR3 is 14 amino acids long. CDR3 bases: TGTGCCAGCAGTCTATACGACAATTCCTACAAGCAGTACTTC. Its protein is CASSLYDNSYKQYF.

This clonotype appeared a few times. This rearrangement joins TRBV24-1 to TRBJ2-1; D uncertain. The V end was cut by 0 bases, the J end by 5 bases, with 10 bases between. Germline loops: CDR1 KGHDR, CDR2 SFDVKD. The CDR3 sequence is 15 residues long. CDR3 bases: TGTGCCACCAGTGATTTGGAGGAAGACAACAATGAGCAGTTCTTC. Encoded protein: CATSDLEEDNNEQFF.

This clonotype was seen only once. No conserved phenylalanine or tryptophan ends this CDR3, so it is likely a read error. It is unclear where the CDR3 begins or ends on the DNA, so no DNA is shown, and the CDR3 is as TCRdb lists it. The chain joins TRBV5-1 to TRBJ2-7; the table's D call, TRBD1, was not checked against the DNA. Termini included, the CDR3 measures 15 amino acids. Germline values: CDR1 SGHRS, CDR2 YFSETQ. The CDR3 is CASSLRRDRIYEQYS.

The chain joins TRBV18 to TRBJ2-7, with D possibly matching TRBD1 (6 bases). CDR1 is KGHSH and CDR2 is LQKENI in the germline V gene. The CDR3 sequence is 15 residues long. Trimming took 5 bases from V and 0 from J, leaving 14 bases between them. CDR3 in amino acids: CASSTSPDSSYEQYF. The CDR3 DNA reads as TGTGCCAGCTCAACATCCCCGGACAGCTCCTACGAGCAGTACTTC.

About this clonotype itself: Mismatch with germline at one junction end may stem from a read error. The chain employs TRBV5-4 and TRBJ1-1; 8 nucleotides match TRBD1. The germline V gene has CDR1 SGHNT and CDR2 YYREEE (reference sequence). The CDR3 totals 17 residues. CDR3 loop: CASSAESSGGADTEAFF. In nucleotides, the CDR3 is TGTGCCAGCAGCGCCGAAAGCTCAGGGGGCGCCGACACCGAAGCTTTCTTT.

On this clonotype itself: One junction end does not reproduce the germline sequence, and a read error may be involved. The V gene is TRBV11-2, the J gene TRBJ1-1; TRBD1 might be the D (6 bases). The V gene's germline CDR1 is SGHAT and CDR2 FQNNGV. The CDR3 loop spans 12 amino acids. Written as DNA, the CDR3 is TGTGCCAACAACTTAAGGGACACTGAAACTTTCTTT. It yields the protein CANNLRDTETFF. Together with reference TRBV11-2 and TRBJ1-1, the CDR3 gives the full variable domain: EAGVAQSPRYKIIEKRQSVAFWCNPISGHATLYWYQQILGQGPKLLIQFQNNGVVDDSQLPKDRFSAERLKGVDSTLKIQPAKLEDSAVYLCANNLRDTETFFGQGTRLTVV.

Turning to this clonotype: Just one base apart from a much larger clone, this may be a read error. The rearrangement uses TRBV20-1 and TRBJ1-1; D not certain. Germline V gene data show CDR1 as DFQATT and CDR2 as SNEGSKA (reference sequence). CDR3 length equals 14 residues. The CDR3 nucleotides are TGCAGTGCTAGAGACCCCGCGGTGAACACTGAAGTTTTCTTT. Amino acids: CSARDPAVNTEVFF.

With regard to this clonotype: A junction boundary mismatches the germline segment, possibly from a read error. Here the CDR3 reads CASSLGPGQGFTEQFF. In DNA, the CDR3 is TGTGCTAGCAGCTTGGGACCGGGACAGGGATTCACTGAGCAATTCTTC. This chain joins TRBV11-2 and TRBJ2-1, with 9 bases fitting TRBD1. Germline CDR1 and CDR2: SGHAT and FQNNGV. There are 16 residues in the CDR3.

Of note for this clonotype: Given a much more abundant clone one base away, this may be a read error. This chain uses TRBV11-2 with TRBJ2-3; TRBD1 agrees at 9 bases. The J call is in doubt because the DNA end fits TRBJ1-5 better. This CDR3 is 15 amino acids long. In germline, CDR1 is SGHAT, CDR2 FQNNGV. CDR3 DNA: TGTGCCAGCAGCTTATCCGGACAGGGGCCGGATACGCAGCATTTT. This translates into CASSLSGQGPDTQHF.

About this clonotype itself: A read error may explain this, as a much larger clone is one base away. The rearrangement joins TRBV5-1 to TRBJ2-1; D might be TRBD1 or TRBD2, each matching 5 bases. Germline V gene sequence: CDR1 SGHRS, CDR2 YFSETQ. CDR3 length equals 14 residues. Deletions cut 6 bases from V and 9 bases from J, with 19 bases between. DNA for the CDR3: TGCGCCAGCAACTGGGGTGGAGAGGGGCGTGAGCAGTTCTTC. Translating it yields CASNWGGEGREQFF.

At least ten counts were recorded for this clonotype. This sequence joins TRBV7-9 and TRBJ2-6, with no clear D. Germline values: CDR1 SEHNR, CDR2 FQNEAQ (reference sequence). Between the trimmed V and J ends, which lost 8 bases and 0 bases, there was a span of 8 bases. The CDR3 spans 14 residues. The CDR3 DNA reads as TGTGCCAGCCGGCGAAGCTCTGGGGCCAACGTCCTGACTTTC. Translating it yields CASRRSSGANVLTF.

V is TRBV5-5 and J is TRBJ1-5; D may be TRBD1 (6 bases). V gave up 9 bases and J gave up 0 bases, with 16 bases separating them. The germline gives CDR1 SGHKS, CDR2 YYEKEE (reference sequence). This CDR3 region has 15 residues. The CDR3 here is CANCGGGYSNQPQHF. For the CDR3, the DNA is TGTGCCAACTGCGGCGGGGGCTATAGCAATCAGCCCCAGCATTTT. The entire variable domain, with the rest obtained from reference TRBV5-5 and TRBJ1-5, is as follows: DAGVTQSPTHLIKTRGQQVTLRCSPISGHKSVSWYQQVLGQGPQFIFQYYEKEERGRGNFPDRFSARQFPNYSSELNVNALLLGDSALYLCANCGGGYSNQPQHFGDGTRLSIL.

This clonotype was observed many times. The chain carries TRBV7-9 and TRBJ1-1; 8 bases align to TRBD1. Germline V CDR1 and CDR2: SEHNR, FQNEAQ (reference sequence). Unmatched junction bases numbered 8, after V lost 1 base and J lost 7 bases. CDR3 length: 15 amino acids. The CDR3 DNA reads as TGTGCCAGCAGCTTAGAGTACCAGGGGGCAGGTGAAGCTTTCTTT. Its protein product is CASSLEYQGAGEAFF.

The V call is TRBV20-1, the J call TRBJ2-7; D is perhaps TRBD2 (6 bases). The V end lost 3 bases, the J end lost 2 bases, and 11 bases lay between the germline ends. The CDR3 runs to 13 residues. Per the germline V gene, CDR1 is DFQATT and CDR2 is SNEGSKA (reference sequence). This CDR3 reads CSASWGETYEQYF. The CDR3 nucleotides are TGCAGTGCTAGTTGGGGGGAGACCTACGAGCAGTACTTC.